These 24 T cell receptor beta chains share one sample of origin, sequenced in a study of spatial heterogeneity in lung cancer. Overall study results and limits: The number of expanded tumor alpha and beta chains correlated with mutation number.

Their antigens are not known. The time point denotes: sample taken at primary tumor resection. One entry per CDR3 protein results from TCRdb running MiXCR on the 5' RACE reads. The sample carries about 5,100 distinct CDR3 sequences, almost 6.5% recorded once. The sample was lung tumor tissue, taken at surgery. The receptors stem from a female donor with early-stage non-small cell lung cancer.

In this sample, this clonotype is medium-sized. Because the library targeted alpha chains, this beta chain is an off-target read whose size means little. The chain has TRBV2 and TRBJ1-5, with 10 bases matching TRBD1. Germline values: CDR1 SNHLY, CDR2 FYNNEI. There are 13 residues in the CDR3. V lost 6 bases to trimming and J lost 7 bases; unmatched junction nucleotides: 3. For the CDR3, the DNA is TGTGCCAGCAGCGGGACAGGGGAGCAGCCCCAGCATTTT. Amino acid sequence: CASSGTGEQPQHF.

This clonotype has a handful of counts. The size of this beta chain means little, since it is a stray read in a library made for alpha chains. The chain is built from TRBV24-1 and TRBJ2-1; the D gene is possibly TRBD1 (5 bases). The germline gives CDR1 KGHDR, CDR2 SFDVKD. Trimming took 7 bases from V and 9 from J, leaving 12 bases between them. This CDR3 region has 12 residues. CDR3 DNA sequence: TGTGCCACCAGGGACACCAAGGGTGAGCAGTTCTTC. This codes for CATRDTKGEQFF.

This clonotype has ten or more counts. Found in a library prepared for alpha chains, this beta chain is an off-target read, and its abundance has little meaning. V usage is TRBV28 and J usage is TRBJ1-4; perhaps TRBD1 as D (6 bases). The CDR3 length is 13 residues. CDR1 MDHEN and CDR2 SYDVKM come from the germline V gene. Trimming took off 6 bases at V and 11 bases at J, with 16 bases between the two ends. CDR3 bases: TGTGCCAGCAGGACAGGCGATGGGGGGAAACTGTTTTTT. Translated: CASRTGDGGKLFF.

By share of the sample, this clonotype is medium-sized. One junction end disagrees with the germline gene, perhaps due to a read error. This beta chain is off target for a library built for alpha chains, so its abundance means little. V and J are TRBV2 and TRBJ2-2, with D possibly called TRBD1 or TRBD2 (5 bases each). The CDR3 is made up of 14 amino acids. CDR1 SNHLY and CDR2 FYNNEI come from the germline V gene. The CDR3 region has the DNA TGTGCCAGCCGTGAGGGGAATCGTCGCGGGGAGCTGTTTTTT. This translates into CASREGNRRGELFF.

The table lists this clonotype with many counts. In a library made to pick up alpha chains, this beta chain is a stray read with a size that means little. V gene TRBV20-1 combines with J gene TRBJ1-1; TRBD1 is a possible D gene (5 bases). CDR1 is DFQATT and CDR2 is SNEGSKA in the germline V gene (reference sequence). This CDR3 has 12 amino acids. The ends were cut back, 7 bases at V and 1 base at J, with 10 bases in the middle. The CDR3 DNA sequence: TGCAGTGTCGACGGGACGAACACTGAAGCTTTCTTT. Translation gives CSVDGTNTEAFF.

This clonotype was detected many times. Being off target in a library aimed at alpha chains, this beta chain has a size of little meaning. The chain carries TRBV7-3 and TRBJ2-2; D gene uncertain. V was trimmed by 7 bases and J by 0 bases, leaving 21 bases between them. CDR1 and CDR2 (germline): SGHTA, FQGTGA. This CDR3 has 18 amino acids. CDR3 DNA sequence: TGTGCCAGCACTTCTCCCCCCCCCCGACGGCCGAACACCGGGGAGCTGTTTTTT. Its translation: CASTSPPPRRPNTGELFF.

This clonotype was recorded at least ten times. Because the library targeted alpha chains, this beta chain is an off-target read whose size means little. The chain carries TRBV7-3 and TRBJ1-6, with D perhaps matching TRBD1 (5 bases). Per the germline V gene, CDR1 is SGHTA and CDR2 is FQGTGA. This CDR3 spans 13 amino acids. V lost 8 bases and J lost 7, with 12 bases in between. For the CDR3, the DNA is TGTGCCAGCGGGCAGGGTCAGAATTCACCCCTCCACTTT. Its translation: CASGQGQNSPLHF.

This clonotype was counted at least ten times. This beta chain is a stray sequence in a library constructed for alpha chains; its clone size is not meaningful. The gene calls are TRBV7-9 and TRBJ2-7; 9 nucleotides align to TRBD2. The V gene's germline CDR1 is SEHNR and CDR2 FQNEAQ (reference sequence). This CDR3 has 14 amino acids. With V trimmed by 1 base and J by 2 bases, 0 bases remained unmatched. Here the CDR3 DNA reads TGTGCCAGCAGCTTAGGCGGGGGGGCCTACGAGCAGTACGTC. Translated: CASSLGGGAYEQYV.

By proportion, this clonotype is large (0.1 to 1%). Since it is a stray read in a library aimed at alpha chains, this beta chain has a size that is not meaningful. This rearrangement joins TRBV14 to TRBJ1-1; D call uncertain. Deletions cut 2 bases from V and 5 bases from J, with 9 bases between. The CDR3 sequence is 13 residues long. Germline V gene lookup returns CDR1 SGHDN and CDR2 FVKESK. The CDR3 spells CASSQSPRTEAFF. CDR3 bases: TGTGCCAGCAGCCAATCGCCGAGAACTGAAGCTTTCTTT.

A remark on this clonotype: The library was prepared for alpha chains; this beta chain is a stray read, so its frequency means little. The gene calls are TRBV11-3 and TRBJ2-4; the D gene is possibly TRBD2 (7 bases). Germline loops: CDR1 SGHNT, CDR2 YENEEA. Deletions cut 5 bases from V and 4 bases from J, with 15 bases between. The CDR3 spans 15 residues. CDR3 sequence: CASSPSRGPKNIQYF. DNA of the CDR3: TGTGCCAGCAGCCCCTCGCGGGGGCCGAAAAACATTCAGTACTTC.

In this sample, this clonotype turned up many times. This beta chain slipped into a library made for alpha chains as a stray read, so its size is not meaningful. The CDR3 protein is CASSQGRQGEKLFF. The CDR3 DNA reads TGCGCCAGCAGCCAAGGGAGGCAGGGTGAAAAACTGTTTTTT. The chain carries TRBV4-1 and TRBJ1-4; TRBD1 might be the D (5 bases). The CDR3 has 14 amino acids. CDR1 is MGHRA and CDR2 is YSYEKL in the germline V gene. V was pared by 1 base and J by 7 bases, with 10 bases between.

By its share, this clonotype is medium-sized. For a library built for alpha chains, this beta chain is a stray read; little rests on its size. The genes are TRBV6-6 and TRBJ2-5; D perhaps matches TRBD1 (5 bases). CDR3 length: 14 residues. The germline gives CDR1 MNHNY, CDR2 SVGAGI (reference sequence). Trimming cost V 1 base and J 5 bases, with 11 bases left between them. CDR3 coding DNA: TGTGCCAGCAGTTACTGGGGCCCGGAGGAGACCCAGTACTTC. It yields the protein CASSYWGPEETQYF.

This clonotype is medium-sized. Since it is a stray read in a library aimed at alpha chains, this beta chain has a size that is not meaningful. The chain recombines TRBV24-1 with TRBJ2-5; possibly TRBD1 or TRBD2 for D (5 bases each). The CDR3 has 15 residues. Germline V lookup: CDR1 KGHDR, CDR2 SFDVKD. V dropped 3 bases and J dropped 2 bases, with 12 bases sitting between them. DNA of the CDR3: TGTGCCACCAGTGATCCCGGGACGGAACAAGAGACCCAGTACTTC. It encodes CATSDPGTEQETQYF.

This clonotype has at least ten counts. This beta chain slipped into a library made for alpha chains as a stray read, so its size is not meaningful. The chain couples TRBV20-1 to TRBJ2-7, with a tentative D call TRBD2 (5 bases). Germline assignment: CDR1 DFQATT and CDR2 SNEGSKA (reference sequence). V gave up 4 bases and J gave up 1 base, with 14 bases separating them. The CDR3 has 14 amino acids. The CDR3 sequence: CSANPILGSYEQYF. The DNA for the CDR3 is TGCAGTGCTAACCCTATACTAGGTTCCTACGAGCAGTACTTC.

This clonotype is labeled medium-sized. Found in a library prepared for alpha chains, this beta chain is an off-target read, and its abundance has little meaning. This chain links TRBV20-1 with TRBJ1-1; D unclear. Germline-derived CDR1 and CDR2 are DFQATT and SNEGSKA (reference sequence). The CDR3 covers 14 residues. V lost 1 base and J 1 base, leaving 10 bases between the germline ends. The chain's CDR3 is CSARGAAGNTEAFF. The CDR3 region has the DNA TGCAGTGCTAGAGGGGCGGCAGGGAACACTGAAGCTTTCTTT.

This clonotype has at least ten counts. For a library built for alpha chains, this beta chain is a stray read; little rests on its size. The chain has TRBV5-1 and TRBJ1-6, with TRBD1 identical over 9 bases. Germline trimming cut 4 bases from V and 8 bases from J; bases unmatched to any gene: 4. CDR1 is SGHRS and CDR2 is YFSETQ in the germline V gene. The CDR3 has 14 amino acids. The CDR3 loop reads CASSPGQGDSPLHF. The CDR3 coding sequence is TGCGCCAGCAGCCCGGGACAGGGCGATTCACCCCTCCACTTT.

This clonotype appeared a few times. With the library built for alpha chains, this beta chain is off target and its frequency is not meaningful. This rearrangement joins TRBV11-2 to TRBJ2-3; TRBD2 matches 8 bases. CDR3 length equals 17 residues. With V trimmed by 5 bases and J by 0 bases, 10 bases remained unmatched. In germline, CDR1 is SGHAT, CDR2 FQNNGV. In DNA, the CDR3 is TGTGCCAGCAGCCTCCGGACTAGCACACCTAGCACAGATACGCAGTATTTT. This gives the protein CASSLRTSTPSTDTQYF.

This clonotype was picked up many times. With the library built for alpha chains, this beta chain is off target and its frequency is not meaningful. V is TRBV10-3 and J is TRBJ2-3, with D possibly TRBD1 on 5 matching bases. The CDR3 totals 16 residues. Germline CDR1 is ENHRY and CDR2 is SYGVKD. V gave up 5 bases and J gave up 2 bases, with 17 bases separating them. CDR3 DNA: TGTGCCATCAGTCCCAGGGCAGAAACAGACACAGATACGCAGTATTTT. This translates into CAISPRAETDTDTQYF.

This clonotype was seen ten or more times. In a library made to pick up alpha chains, this beta chain is a stray read with a size that means little. The chain combines TRBV7-9 with TRBJ1-1; no clear D gene. Germline lookup yields CDR1 SEHNR and CDR2 FQNEAQ (reference sequence). The CDR3 has 11 residues. V lost 5 bases to trimming and J lost 0 bases, with 1 base between them. The CDR3 reads CASSLNTEAFF. The DNA of the CDR3 is TGTGCCAGCAGCCTGAACACTGAAGCTTTCTTT.

Remarks on this clonotype: The library was prepared for alpha chains; this beta chain is a stray read, so its frequency means little. The chain has TRBV20-1 and TRBJ2-1; tentatively, D is TRBD1 (5 bases). V lost 1 base and J 8 bases, leaving 21 bases between the germline ends. CDR1 is DFQATT and CDR2 is SNEGSKA in the germline V gene (reference sequence). CDR3 size: 16 residues. This CDR3 reads CSARARGQRAFDEQFF. In DNA, the CDR3 is TGCAGTGCTAGAGCCCGCGGACAAAGGGCATTCGATGAGCAGTTCTTC.

This clonotype was seen repeatedly, ten times or more. With the library built for alpha chains, this beta chain is off target and its frequency is not meaningful. This chain connects TRBV7-3 to TRBJ2-7; TRBD2 matches 7 bases. CDR1 is SGHTA, CDR2 FQGTGA, per germline. CDR3 length: 15 amino acids. V trimming: 0 bases; J trimming: 6 bases; junction bases outside the gene matches: 8. The CDR3 DNA is TGTGCCAGCAGCTTAACGGGAGGGGCGCCGGGCGAGCAGTACTTC. Translation: CASSLTGGAPGEQYF.

This clonotype is termed large. This beta chain represents an off-target read in a library built for alpha chains; its size is of limited meaning. The V gene is TRBV28, the J gene TRBJ2-1, with 8 bases aligning to TRBD1. Losses at the gene ends were 1 base for V and 1 base for J; bases not matched to a gene: 12. The CDR3 sequence is 19 residues long. The germline V gene encodes CDR1 MDHEN and CDR2 SYDVKM. The chain's CDR3 is CASSLYAPGQGGSYNEQFF. The CDR3 DNA is TGTGCCAGCAGTTTATACGCCCCTGGACAGGGTGGGTCCTACAATGAGCAGTTCTTC. Supplemented by reference TRBV28 and TRBJ2-1, the full variable domain reads DVKVTQSSRYLVKRTGEKVFLECVQDMDHENMFWYRQDPGLGLRLIYFSYDVKMKEKGDIPEGYSVSREKKERFSLILESASTNQTSMYLCASSLYAPGQGGSYNEQFFGPGTRLTVL.

Within the sample, this clonotype is medium-sized. This beta chain is an unintended read in a library built for alpha chains; its size means little. V is TRBV6-5 and J is TRBJ2-2; D tentatively fits TRBD1 or TRBD2 (6 bases each). The germline V gene encodes CDR1 MNHEY and CDR2 SVGAGI. The CDR3 covers 15 residues. Trimming cost V 2 bases and J 0 bases, with 7 bases left between them. CDR3 residues: CASSYRGANTGELFF. The DNA of the CDR3 is TGTGCCAGCAGTTACAGGGGGGCGAACACCGGGGAGCTGTTTTTT.

The table lists this clonotype with many counts. A library made for alpha chains picked up this beta chain off target, so its size means little. V and J are TRBV7-3 and TRBJ2-1; 12 nucleotides align to TRBD2. V lost 5 bases to trimming and J lost 0 bases; unmatched junction nucleotides: 5. CDR3 length: 17 residues. Germline values: CDR1 SGHTA, CDR2 FQGTGA. CDR3 residues: CASSLAGGPGSYNEQFF. CDR3 in DNA: TGTGCCAGCAGCCTAGCGGGAGGGCCTGGCTCCTACAATGAGCAGTTCTTC.